These T cell receptor beta chains were read from a single sample in a study of beta chain features in type 1 diabetes. Sequencing used immunoSEQ multiplex PCR; TCRdb keeps in-frame clones, though not all of them. The table includes more than 130,000 clones, 6.9% detected once. Material: central memory CD4+ T cells from blood. Receptors were obtained from a woman aged 25 to 39 in good health. CDR3s include the opening cysteine and the closing phenylalanine or tryptophan. Each record gives: V gene, J gene, D gene, clone size, CDR3 protein, CDR3 DNA. The D gene is left open where the match is weak. The size field is filled for only some rows; it gives once, few, many or a size class.

V gene: TRBV29-1
J gene: TRBJ2-5
D gene: TRBD1
clone size: few
CDR3 protein: CSVVTGGGETQYF
CDR3 DNA: TGCAGCGTTGTGACAGGGGGTGGGGAGACCCAGTACTTC

V gene: TRBV30
J gene: TRBJ1-4
D gene: TRBD1
clone size: -
CDR3 protein: CAWSFGQDEKLFF
CDR3 DNA: TGTGCCTGGAGCTTTGGACAGGATGAAAAACTGTTTTTT

V gene: TRBV27
J gene: TRBJ2-5
D gene: TRBD1
clone size: many
CDR3 protein: CASMGQGETQYF
CDR3 DNA: TGTGCCAGCATGGGACAGGGCGAGACCCAGTACTTC

V gene: TRBV7-2
J gene: TRBJ2-2
D gene: -
clone size: few
CDR3 protein: CASSFKNTGELFF
CDR3 DNA: TGTGCCAGCAGCTTTAAGAACACCGGGGAGCTGTTTTTT

V gene: TRBV11-2
J gene: TRBJ2-1
D gene: TRBD2
clone size: few
CDR3 protein: CASSLGRLAGVYEQFF
CDR3 DNA: TGTGCCAGCAGCTTAGGCCGACTAGCGGGAGTGTATGAGCAGTTCTTC

V gene: TRBV2
J gene: TRBJ2-3
D gene: TRBD2
clone size: few
CDR3 protein: CASSVLAGDTDTQYF
CDR3 DNA: TGTGCCAGCAGTGTTCTAGCGGGAGATACAGATACGCAGTATTTT

V gene: TRBV7-6
J gene: TRBJ2-7
D gene: TRBD2
clone size: once
CDR3 protein: CASSVTSGITYEQYF
CDR3 DNA: TGTGCCAGCAGCGTAACTAGCGGAATAACCTACGAGCAGTACTTC

V gene: TRBV29-1
J gene: TRBJ2-1
D gene: TRBD2
clone size: few
CDR3 protein: CSVASGSAEQFF
CDR3 DNA: TGCAGCGTTGCGAGCGGGAGCGCTGAGCAGTTCTTC

V gene: TRBV7-2
J gene: TRBJ1-1
D gene: TRBD1
clone size: -
CDR3 protein: CASSLQRQGVEAFF
CDR3 DNA: TGTGCCAGCAGCCTACAGAGACAGGGTGTTGAAGCTTTCTTT

V gene: TRBV7-6
J gene: TRBJ2-3
D gene: -
clone size: -
CDR3 protein: CASSPRNARGTDTQYF
CDR3 DNA: TGTGCCAGCAGCCCCCGTAATGCGCGGGGCACAGATACGCAGTATTTT

V gene: TRBV7-2
J gene: TRBJ2-7
D gene: -
clone size: few
CDR3 protein: CASSLAEGVEQYF
CDR3 DNA: TGTGCCAGCAGCTTAGCAGAAGGGGTCGAGCAGTACTTC

V gene: TRBV19
J gene: TRBJ2-2
D gene: TRBD2
clone size: few
CDR3 protein: CASTRLAANTGELFF
CDR3 DNA: TGTGCCAGTACTCGACTAGCGGCGAACACCGGGGAGCTGTTTTTT

V gene: TRBV6-1
J gene: TRBJ2-7
D gene: TRBD1
clone size: few
CDR3 protein: CASSVDRVGRYEQYF
CDR3 DNA: TGTGCCAGCAGTGTCGACAGGGTGGGAAGATACGAGCAGTACTTC

V gene: TRBV19
J gene: TRBJ1-5
D gene: -
clone size: -
CDR3 protein: CASSTPGAVSNQPQHF
CDR3 DNA: TGTGCCAGTAGTACGCCTGGGGCGGTTAGCAATCAGCCCCAGCATTTT

V gene: TRBV19
J gene: TRBJ2-1
D gene: -
clone size: few
CDR3 protein: CASTRLAGVGGNEQFF
CDR3 DNA: TGTGCCAGTACCCGGTTGGCCGGCGTGGGGGGCAATGAGCAGTTCTTC

V gene: TRBV7-9
J gene: TRBJ2-2
D gene: TRBD1
clone size: -
CDR3 protein: CASSEWPRDSDTGELFF
CDR3 DNA: TGTGCCAGCAGCGAATGGCCCCGGGACAGTGACACCGGGGAGCTGTTTTTT

V gene: TRBV19
J gene: TRBJ2-1
D gene: -
clone size: -
CDR3 protein: CASSTQHSLYNEQFF
CDR3 DNA: TGTGCCAGTAGTACACAACACAGCTTATACAATGAGCAGTTCTTC

V gene: TRBV29-1
J gene: TRBJ1-5
D gene: TRBD1
clone size: many
CDR3 protein: CSVVGTGNQPQHF
CDR3 DNA: TGCAGCGTTGTGGGGACAGGCAATCAGCCCCAGCATTTT

V gene: TRBV18
J gene: TRBJ2-5
D gene: TRBD1
clone size: few
CDR3 protein: CASSPPGQGETQYF
CDR3 DNA: TGTGCCAGCTCACCACCGGGACAGGGCGAGACCCAGTACTTC

V gene: TRBV19
J gene: TRBJ2-4
D gene: TRBD1
clone size: -
CDR3 protein: CASRDPTGLLAKNIQYF
CDR3 DNA: TGTGCCAGTAGGGATCCGACAGGGCTACTAGCCAAAAACATTCAGTACTTC

V gene: TRBV6-1
J gene: TRBJ2-4
D gene: TRBD1
clone size: -
CDR3 protein: CASSWTGLAKNIQYF
CDR3 DNA: TGTGCCAGCAGTTGGACAGGACTAGCCAAAAACATTCAGTACTTC

V gene: TRBV6-6
J gene: TRBJ2-7
D gene: TRBD2
clone size: -
CDR3 protein: CASRRTSGGFYEQYF
CDR3 DNA: TGTGCCAGCAGGCGGACTAGCGGGGGGTTCTACGAGCAGTACTTC

V gene: TRBV7-7
J gene: TRBJ2-3
D gene: TRBD2
clone size: few
CDR3 protein: CASSLTSGSTDTQYF
CDR3 DNA: TGTGCTAGCAGCCTGACTAGCGGGAGCACAGATACGCAGTATTTT

V gene: TRBV20-1
J gene: TRBJ2-5
D gene: TRBD2
clone size: -
CDR3 protein: CRTGGRETQYF
CDR3 DNA: TGCAGAACGGGAGGGAGAGAGACCCAGTACTTC

V gene: TRBV18
J gene: TRBJ1-5
D gene: TRBD1
clone size: -
CDR3 protein: CASSPMTGANQPQHF
CDR3 DNA: TGTGCCAGCTCACCGATGACAGGGGCTAATCAGCCCCAGCATTTT

V gene: TRBV7-2
J gene: TRBJ2-5
D gene: -
clone size: -
CDR3 protein: CASRQDPQETQYF
CDR3 DNA: TGTGCCAGCAGACAGGACCCCCAAGAGACCCAGTACTTC

V gene: TRBV30
J gene: TRBJ1-3
D gene: TRBD1
clone size: few
CDR3 protein: CAWSDGTAGNTIYF
CDR3 DNA: TGTGCCTGGAGTGATGGGACAGCTGGAAACACCATATATTTT

V gene: TRBV7-7
J gene: TRBJ2-2
D gene: TRBD2
clone size: -
CDR3 protein: CASSYTSGSAGELFF
CDR3 DNA: TGTGCTAGCAGCTATACTAGCGGGAGTGCCGGGGAGCTGTTTTTT

V gene: TRBV4-1
J gene: TRBJ1-4
D gene: -
clone size: -
CDR3 protein: CASSQESGMIATNEKLFF
CDR3 DNA: TGCGCCAGCAGCCAAGAGTCAGGAATGATCGCGACTAATGAAAAACTGTTTTTT

V gene: TRBV4-3
J gene: TRBJ2-1
D gene: -
clone size: -
CDR3 protein: CASSQTRLYEQFF
CDR3 DNA: TGCGCCAGCAGCCAAACCCGACTCTATGAGCAGTTCTTC

V gene: TRBV6-5
J gene: TRBJ1-2
D gene: -
clone size: -
CDR3 protein: CASSEGVANYGYTF
CDR3 DNA: TGTGCCAGCAGTGAAGGGGTAGCTAACTATGGCTACACCTTC

V gene: TRBV28
J gene: TRBJ1-5
D gene: TRBD1
clone size: -
CDR3 protein: CASSLGQVGNQPQHF
CDR3 DNA: TGTGCCAGCAGCCTTGGACAGGTCGGAAATCAGCCCCAGCATTTT

V gene: TRBV7-9
J gene: TRBJ1-1
D gene: TRBD1
clone size: -
CDR3 protein: CASSLQGVPEAFF
CDR3 DNA: TGTGCCAGCAGCTTGCAGGGGGTACCTGAAGCTTTCTTT

V gene: TRBV7-9
J gene: TRBJ2-1
D gene: TRBD2
clone size: many
CDR3 protein: CASRNEAGKQFF
CDR3 DNA: TGTGCCAGCAGAAACGAAGCGGGGAAGCAGTTCTTC

V gene: TRBV2
J gene: TRBJ1-1
D gene: -
clone size: -
CDR3 protein: CASSAIQVNTEAFF
CDR3 DNA: TGTGCCAGCAGTGCGATACAAGTTAACACTGAAGCTTTCTTT

V gene: TRBV4-3
J gene: TRBJ1-5
D gene: -
clone size: few
CDR3 protein: CASSQDSAQGGSQPQHF
CDR3 DNA: TGCGCCAGCAGCCAAGATTCGGCCCAGGGAGGGAGTCAGCCCCAGCATTTT

V gene: TRBV15
J gene: TRBJ2-1
D gene: TRBD2
clone size: -
CDR3 protein: CATSRRTSGPYNEQFF
CDR3 DNA: TGTGCCACCAGCAGGCGGACTAGCGGGCCTTACAATGAGCAGTTCTTC

V gene: TRBV19
J gene: TRBJ1-2
D gene: -
clone size: few
CDR3 protein: CATKETGPGGYTF
CDR3 DNA: TGTGCCACCAAGGAGACCGGGCCGGGGGGCTACACCTTC

V gene: TRBV7-9
J gene: TRBJ2-1
D gene: TRBD1
clone size: many
CDR3 protein: CASSHDRGRAGEQFF
CDR3 DNA: TGTGCCAGCAGCCACGACAGGGGGCGGGCGGGAGAGCAGTTCTTC

V gene: TRBV25-1
J gene: TRBJ1-2
D gene: TRBD1
clone size: few
CDR3 protein: CASSVTGYGYTF
CDR3 DNA: TGTGCCAGCAGTGTGACAGGGTATGGCTACACCTTC

V gene: TRBV28
J gene: TRBJ1-1
D gene: TRBD1
clone size: -
CDR3 protein: CASSQGQGASLNTEAFF
CDR3 DNA: TGTGCCAGCAGTCAAGGACAGGGAGCATCGTTGAACACTGAAGCTTTCTTT

V gene: TRBV19
J gene: TRBJ2-3
D gene: -
clone size: -
CDR3 protein: CASSGSADTQYF
CDR3 DNA: TGTGCCAGTAGCGGGAGCGCAGATACGCAGTATTTT

V gene: TRBV7-2
J gene: TRBJ2-1
D gene: -
clone size: -
CDR3 protein: CASSLGRDSYNEQFF
CDR3 DNA: TGTGCCAGCAGCTTAGGGAGGGACTCCTACAATGAGCAGTTCTTC

V gene: TRBV18
J gene: TRBJ2-7
D gene: -
clone size: -
CDR3 protein: CASSPDRLYEQYF
CDR3 DNA: TGTGCCAGCTCCCCCGACAGACTCTACGAGCAGTACTTC

V gene: TRBV18
J gene: TRBJ2-1
D gene: TRBD2
clone size: few
CDR3 protein: CASSPLAGVQHEQFF
CDR3 DNA: TGTGCCAGCTCACCACTAGCGGGAGTTCAGCATGAGCAGTTCTTC

V gene: TRBV30
J gene: TRBJ1-2
D gene: TRBD1
clone size: -
CDR3 protein: CAWSMVQGADGYTF
CDR3 DNA: TGTGCCTGGAGTATGGTACAGGGGGCAGACGGCTACACCTTC

V gene: TRBV5-6
J gene: TRBJ1-5
D gene: TRBD1
clone size: -
CDR3 protein: CASSGTGDPQHF
CDR3 DNA: TGTGCCAGCAGCGGAACAGGGGATCCCCAGCATTTT

V gene: TRBV5-1
J gene: TRBJ2-2
D gene: TRBD2
clone size: -
CDR3 protein: CASSPTSPGELFF
CDR3 DNA: TGCGCCAGCAGCCCGACTAGCCCCGGGGAGCTGTTTTTT

V gene: TRBV5-4
J gene: TRBJ2-7
D gene: TRBD2
clone size: -
CDR3 protein: CASSWTSGKGYEQYF
CDR3 DNA: TGTGCCAGCAGCTGGACTAGCGGGAAGGGATACGAGCAGTACTTC

V gene: TRBV6-5
J gene: TRBJ1-2
D gene: -
clone size: few
CDR3 protein: CASSPTVLGGYTF
CDR3 DNA: TGTGCCAGCAGCCCCACGGTCCTGGGCGGCTACACCTTC

V gene: TRBV11-2
J gene: TRBJ1-4
D gene: TRBD1
clone size: few
CDR3 protein: CASSPRTGYNEKLFF
CDR3 DNA: TGTGCCAGCAGCCCTAGGACAGGCTATAATGAAAAACTGTTTTTT

V gene: TRBV28
J gene: TRBJ2-2
D gene: TRBD2
clone size: few
CDR3 protein: CASSPRLAERAGELFF
CDR3 DNA: TGTGCCAGCAGCCCGAGACTAGCGGAACGCGCCGGGGAGCTGTTTTTT

V gene: TRBV27
J gene: TRBJ2-3
D gene: TRBD2
clone size: few
CDR3 protein: CASRLGGNTDTQYF
CDR3 DNA: TGTGCCAGCCGTTTGGGGGGGAACACAGATACGCAGTATTTT

V gene: TRBV11-3
J gene: TRBJ2-2
D gene: -
clone size: -
CDR3 protein: CASSPLNTGELFF
CDR3 DNA: TGTGCCAGCAGCCCACTTAACACCGGGGAGCTGTTTTTT

V gene: TRBV18
J gene: TRBJ1-5
D gene: -
clone size: -
CDR3 protein: CASSHTEPTLSNQPQHF
CDR3 DNA: TGTGCCAGCTCACATACCGAACCCACCCTAAGCAATCAGCCCCAGCATTTT

V gene: TRBV6-5
J gene: TRBJ1-5
D gene: TRBD1
clone size: -
CDR3 protein: CASRPGQGAFQPQHF
CDR3 DNA: TGTGCCAGCAGACCGGGACAGGGTGCGTTTCAGCCCCAGCATTTT

V gene: TRBV15
J gene: TRBJ1-3
D gene: -
clone size: -
CDR3 protein: CATSRDGQRNTIYF
CDR3 DNA: TGTGCCACCAGCAGAGATGGGCAGCGAAACACCATATATTTT